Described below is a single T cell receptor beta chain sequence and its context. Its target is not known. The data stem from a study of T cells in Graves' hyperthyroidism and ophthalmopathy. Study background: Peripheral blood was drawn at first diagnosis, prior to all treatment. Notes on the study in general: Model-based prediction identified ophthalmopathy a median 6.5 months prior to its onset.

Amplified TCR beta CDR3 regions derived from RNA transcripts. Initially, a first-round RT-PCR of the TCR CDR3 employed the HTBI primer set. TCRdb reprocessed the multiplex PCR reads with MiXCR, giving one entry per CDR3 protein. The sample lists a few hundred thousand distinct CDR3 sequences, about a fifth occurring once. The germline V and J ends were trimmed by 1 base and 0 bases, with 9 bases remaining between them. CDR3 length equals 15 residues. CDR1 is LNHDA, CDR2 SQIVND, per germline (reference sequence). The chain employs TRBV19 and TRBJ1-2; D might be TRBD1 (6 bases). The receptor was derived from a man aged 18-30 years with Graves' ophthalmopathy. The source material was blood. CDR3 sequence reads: CASSIAGHPNYGYTF. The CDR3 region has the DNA TGTGCCAGTAGTATAGCGGGACATCCTAACTATGGCTACACCTTC.